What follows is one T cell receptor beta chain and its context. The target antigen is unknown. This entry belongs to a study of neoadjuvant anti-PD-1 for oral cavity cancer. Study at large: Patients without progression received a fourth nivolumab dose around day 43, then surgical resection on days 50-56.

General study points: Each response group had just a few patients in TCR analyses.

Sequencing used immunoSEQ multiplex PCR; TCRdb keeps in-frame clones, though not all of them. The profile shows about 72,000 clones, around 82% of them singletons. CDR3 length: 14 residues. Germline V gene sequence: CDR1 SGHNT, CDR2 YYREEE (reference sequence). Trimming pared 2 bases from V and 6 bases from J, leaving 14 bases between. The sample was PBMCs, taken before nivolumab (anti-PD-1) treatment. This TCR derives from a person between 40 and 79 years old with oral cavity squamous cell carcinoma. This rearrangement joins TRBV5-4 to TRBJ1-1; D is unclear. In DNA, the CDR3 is TGTGCCAGCAGCTTCGAAAGCCGTATCGCTGAAGCTTTCTTT. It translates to CASSFESRIAEAFF.